This TCR beta chain stems from a study of Ad26.COV2.S vaccination and SARS-CoV-2 variants. Whole-study results and caveats: Breadth, reportedly substantial, characterized the spike-specific CD8+ and CD4+ T cell responses after vaccination.

Stated treatment: around 19 received Ad26.COV2.S at low or high dose, single or two shots; 5 received placebo; per-sample allocation not given. The samples date from day 63 after the first vaccine or placebo injection. This vaccine is an Ad26 vector that expresses the Wuhan-strain SARS-CoV-2 spike. For this clone: Its antigen remains unidentified.

Germline CDR1 is LNHDA and CDR2 is SQIVND (reference sequence). V was pared by 1 base and J by 5 bases, with 6 bases between. The CDR3 covers 14 residues. TCRdb's table, derived via immunoSEQ multiplex PCR, lists solely in-frame clones and lacks some. The sample includes about 350,000 clones, 80% to 90% of them seen just once. Sample: peripheral blood, taken in a trial of Ad26.COV2.S vaccine versus placebo. The receptor was isolated from a person aged 18 to 65 who received the Ad26.COV2.S COVID-19 vaccine or a placebo. V and J are TRBV19 and TRBJ1-6; D gene unclear. CDR3 loop: CASSIAGHNSPLHF. DNA for the CDR3: TGTGCCAGTAGTATAGCAGGTCATAATTCACCCCTCCACTTT. The whole variable domain, remainder taken from reference TRBV19 and TRBJ1-6, is DGGITQSPKYLFRKEGQNVTLSCEQNLNHDAMYWYRQDPGQGLRLIYYSQIVNDFQKGDIAEGYSVSREKKESFPLTVTSAQKNPTAFYLCASSIAGHNSPLHFGNGTRLTVT.